The 8 T cell receptor beta chains below were found in one sample sequenced in a study of Ad26.COV2.S vaccination and SARS-CoV-2 variants. The treatment is: approximately 18 received Ad26.COV2.S at low or high dose, single or two shots; roughly five received placebo; per-sample allocation not given. Collection of samples fell on day 63 after the first vaccine or placebo injection. Clones were read by immunoSEQ multiplex PCR, and TCRdb kept only the in-frame ones, dropping some. The data show 350,000 to 500,000 clones, roughly 90% seen once. The source material was peripheral blood, sampled in a trial of Ad26.COV2.S vaccine versus placebo. These receptors were taken from a person aged 18-60 years who received the Ad26.COV2.S COVID-19 vaccine or a placebo.

The V call is TRBV7-2, the J call TRBJ2-7, with 11 bases fitting TRBD2. J gave up 7 bases and V 1 base, and 6 bases lay outside the gene matches. Germline values: CDR1 SGHTA, CDR2 FQGNSA. There are 15 residues in the CDR3. This CDR3 reads CASSLVVAGGGEQYF. The CDR3 bases are TGTGCCAGCAGCTTAGTTGTAGCGGGAGGGGGGGAGCAGTACTTC.

The chain couples TRBV30 to TRBJ1-2; perhaps TRBD1 as D (5 bases). The CDR3 is 14 residues long. V lost 8 bases to trimming and J lost 0 bases, with 16 bases between them. The germline gives CDR1 GTSNPN, CDR2 SVGIG (reference sequence). The CDR3 is CAANAQGANYGYTF. The CDR3 bases are TGTGCCGCAAATGCCCAGGGAGCTAACTATGGCTACACCTTC. The complete variable domain, with remaining parts taken from reference TRBV30 and TRBJ1-2, reads SQTIHQWPATLVQPVGSPLSLECTVEGTSNPNLYWYRQAAGRGLQLLFYSVGIGQISSEVPQNLSASRPQDRQFILSSKKLLLSDSGFYLCAANAQGANYGYTFGSGTRLTVV.

The V gene is TRBV7-3, the J gene TRBJ2-1; no clear D. Per the germline V gene, CDR1 is SGHTA and CDR2 is FQGTGA. The CDR3 has 13 residues. V shed 2 bases and J shed 6 bases, with 8 bases lying between them. CDR3 loop: CASSLGAFNEQFF. The CDR3, as DNA: TGTGCCAGCAGCTTAGGAGCGTTCAATGAGCAGTTCTTC.

The chain recombines TRBV6-2 or TRBV6-3 with TRBJ2-5, with 10 nucleotides matching TRBD2. This CDR3 comprises 16 residues. The germline CDR1 and CDR2 sequences are MNHEY and SVGEGT. After removal of 6 bases from V and 2 bases from J, the junction contained 9 bases not matched to a gene. CDR3 region: CASSTLAGVSQETQYF. CDR3 sequence (DNA): TGTGCCAGCAGCACCCTAGCGGGAGTTTCACAAGAGACCCAGTACTTC.

Comments on this clone: A read error may produce the germline difference seen at one junction end. The rearrangement joins TRBV7-7 to TRBJ2-7; weak D call: TRBD2 (6 bases). This CDR3 spans 15 amino acids. Germline CDR1 and CDR2: SSHAT and FNYEAQ (reference sequence). The CDR3 is CASSLDWGVSYEQYF. In DNA, the CDR3 is TGTGCTAGCAGCTTAGACTGGGGGGTCTCCTACGAGCAGTACTTC.

The chain carries TRBV19 and TRBJ1-2; 8 nucleotides match TRBD1. From germline, CDR1 is LNHDA and CDR2 SQIVND (reference sequence). V was pared by 7 bases and J by 6 bases, with 7 bases of the junction left unmatched. The CDR3 is made up of 13 amino acids. The DNA for the CDR3 is TGTGCCAGTAAGACGGCAGGGGGCGATGGCTACACCTTC. This gives the protein CASKTAGGDGYTF.

The V gene is TRBV12-3 or TRBV12-4, the J gene TRBJ1-5, with unresolved D. Between the trimmed V and J ends, which lost 2 bases and 4 bases, there was a span of 6 bases. CDR3 length: 13 residues. CDR3 nucleotides: TGTGCCAGCAGTTTACGGTGGAATCAGCCCCAGCATTTT. Protein sequence: CASSLRWNQPQHF.

The J gene is TRBJ1-3, the V gene TRBV11-2, with D unresolved. V shed 5 bases and J shed 0 bases, with 11 bases lying between them. The CDR3 is made up of 15 amino acids. CDR1 SGHAT and CDR2 FQNNGV come from the germline V gene. The CDR3 DNA follows: TGTGCCAGCAGCCAAGACGACCACTCTGGAAACACCATATATTTT. It encodes CASSQDDHSGNTIYF.